This TCR beta chain was documented in a study of T cells in Graves' hyperthyroidism and ophthalmopathy. Study-wide findings and caveats: Among clonotypes expanded in thyroid above 0.001, most were also found in blood.

This clonotype turned up a few times. Its cognate antigen is unknown. Germline V lookup: CDR1 MNHNS, CDR2 SASEGT. The length of the CDR3 is 14 residues. Trimming shortened V by 4 bases and J by 4 bases, and 13 bases separated the two germline ends. Uncontrolled infection, other autoimmune disease, pregnancy or lactation barred patients from enrollment. Template material for amplifying TCR beta CDR3 regions consisted of RNA transcripts. First-round RT-PCR targeting the TCR CDR3 was performed with the HTBI primer set. From the multiplex PCR reads, TCRdb called clonotypes with MiXCR, one entry per CDR3 protein. The sample holds fewer than 600,000 distinct CDR3 sequences, 14% seen once.

The receptor was isolated from a woman aged 40 to 50 with Graves' hyperthyroidism. The rearrangement joins TRBV6-1 to TRBJ1-2; weak D call: TRBD1 (6 bases). Sequencing input: blood. CDR3: CASSVDTGLYGYTF. The CDR3 DNA is TGTGCCAGCAGTGTAGACACAGGGCTCTATGGCTACACCTTC.